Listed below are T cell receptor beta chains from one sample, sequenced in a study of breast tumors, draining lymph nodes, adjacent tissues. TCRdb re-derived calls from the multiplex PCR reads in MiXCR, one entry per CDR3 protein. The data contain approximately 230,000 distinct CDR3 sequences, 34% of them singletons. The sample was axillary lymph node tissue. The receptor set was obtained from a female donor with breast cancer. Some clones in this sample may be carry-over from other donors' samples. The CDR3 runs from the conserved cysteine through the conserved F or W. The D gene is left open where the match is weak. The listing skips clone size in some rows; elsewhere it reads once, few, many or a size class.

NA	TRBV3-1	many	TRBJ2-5	TGTGCCAGCATCACCCGAGGGGGAGAGACCCAGTACTTC	CASITRGGETQYF
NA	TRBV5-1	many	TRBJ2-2	TGCGCCAGCAGCTTAATCGGGGGCCAGAACACCGGGGAGCTGTTTTTT	CASSLIGGQNTGELFF
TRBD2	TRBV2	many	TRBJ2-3	TGTGCCAGCTTGTGGGGGGGTCATAGCACAGATACGCAGTATTTT	CASLWGGHSTDTQYF
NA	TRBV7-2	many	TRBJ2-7	TGTGCCAGCAGCTTAGTAGCGCGAGTCGGCTACGAGCAGTACTTC	CASSLVARVGYEQYF
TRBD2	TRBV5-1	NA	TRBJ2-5	TGCGCCAGCAGCATTAGCGGGGCCCGCAGGGAGACCCAGTACTTC	CASSISGARRETQYF
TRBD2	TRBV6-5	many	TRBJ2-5	TGTGCCAGCAGTTACTCGCCTAGCGGGTGGCAAGAGACCCAGTACTTC	CASSYSPSGWQETQYF
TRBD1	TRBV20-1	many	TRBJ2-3	TGCAGGGCCGGGACAGGAAACACAGATACGCAGTATTTT	CRAGTGNTDTQYF
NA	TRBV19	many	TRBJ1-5	TGTGCCAGTAGTTCACACCGGGCCCAACAAAACAATCAGCCCCAGCATTTT	CASSSHRAQQNNQPQHF
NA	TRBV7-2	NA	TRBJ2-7	TGTGCCAGCAGCGTTGAGAGGAACCCCTACGAGCAGTACTTC	CASSVERNPYEQYF
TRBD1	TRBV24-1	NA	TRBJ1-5	TGTGCCACGGGGACAGGGGCATATAGCAATCAGCCCCAGCATTTT	CATGTGAYSNQPQHF
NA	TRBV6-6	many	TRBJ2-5	TGTGCCAGCTCACGGGGGCAAGAGACCCAGTACTTC	CASSRGQETQYF
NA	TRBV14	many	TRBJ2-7	TGTGCCAGCAGCATAGGGGGGACAGCTGCCTACGAGCAGTACTTC	CASSIGGTAAYEQYF
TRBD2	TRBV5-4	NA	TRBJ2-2	TGTGCCAGCAGCGCGGGACTAGCGGGAGGGACCGGGGAGCTGTTTTTT	CASSAGLAGGTGELFF
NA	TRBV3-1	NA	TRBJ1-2	TGTGCCAGCAGCTCCGGGGCCGGCTATGGCTACACCTTC	CASSSGAGYGYTF
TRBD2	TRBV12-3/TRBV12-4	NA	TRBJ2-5	TGTGCCAGCAGCATGGGACTAGCGGGGGACCTACAAGAGACCCAGTACTTC	CASSMGLAGDLQETQYF
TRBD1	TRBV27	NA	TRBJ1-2	TGTGCCAGCAGCACGACAGGGGACCTCTATGGCTACACCTTC	CASSTTGDLYGYTF
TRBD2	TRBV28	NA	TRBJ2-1	TGTGCCAGCAAGAGACGCGGGAGCTCCTACAATGAGCAGTTCTTC	CASKRRGSSYNEQFF